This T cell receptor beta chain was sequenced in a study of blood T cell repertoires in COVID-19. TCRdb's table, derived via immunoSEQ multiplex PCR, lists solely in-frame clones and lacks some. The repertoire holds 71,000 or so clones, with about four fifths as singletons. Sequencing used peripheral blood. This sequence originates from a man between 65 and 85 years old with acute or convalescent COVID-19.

CDR3 sequence: CATSDRRALNTDTQYF. CDR3 DNA sequence: TGTGCCACCAGTGATCGGCGGGCCTTAAATACAGATACGCAGTATTTT. The rearrangement uses TRBV24-1 and TRBJ2-3; possible D gene TRBD2, 5 bases. Trimming removed 3 bases from V and 3 bases from J, with 15 bases in between. Looked up from germline, CDR1 is KGHDR and CDR2 is SFDVKD. This CDR3 spans 16 amino acids.